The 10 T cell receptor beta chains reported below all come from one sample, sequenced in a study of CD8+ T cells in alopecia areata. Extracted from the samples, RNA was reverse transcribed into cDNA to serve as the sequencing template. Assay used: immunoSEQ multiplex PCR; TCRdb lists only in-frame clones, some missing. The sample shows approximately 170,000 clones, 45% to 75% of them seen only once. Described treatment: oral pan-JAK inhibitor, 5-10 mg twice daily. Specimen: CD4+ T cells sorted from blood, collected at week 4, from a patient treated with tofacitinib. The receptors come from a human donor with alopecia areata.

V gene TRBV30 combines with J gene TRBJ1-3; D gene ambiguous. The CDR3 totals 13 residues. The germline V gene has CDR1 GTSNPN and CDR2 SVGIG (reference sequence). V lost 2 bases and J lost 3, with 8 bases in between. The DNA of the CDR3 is TGTGCCTGGAGTATGACGGGTGGAAACACCATATATTTT. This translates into CAWSMTGGNTIYF. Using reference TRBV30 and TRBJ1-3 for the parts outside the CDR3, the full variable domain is SQTIHQWPATLVQPVGSPLSLECTVEGTSNPNLYWYRQAAGRGLQLLFYSVGIGQISSEVPQNLSASRPQDRQFILSSKKLLLSDSGFYLCAWSMTGGNTIYFGEGSWLTVV.

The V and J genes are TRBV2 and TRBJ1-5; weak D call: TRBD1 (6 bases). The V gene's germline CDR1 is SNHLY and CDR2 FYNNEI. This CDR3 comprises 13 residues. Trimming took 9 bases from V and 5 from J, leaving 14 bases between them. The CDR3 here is CASTGTKHQPQHF. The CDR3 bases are TGTGCCAGTACCGGGACAAAGCATCAGCCCCAGCATTTT.

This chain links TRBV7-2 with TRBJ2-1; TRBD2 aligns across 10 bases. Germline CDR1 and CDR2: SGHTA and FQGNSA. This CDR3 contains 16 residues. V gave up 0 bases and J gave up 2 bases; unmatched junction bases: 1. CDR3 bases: TGTGCCAGCAGCTTAGCGCTAGCGGGAGCCTACAATGAGCAGTTCTTC. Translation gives CASSLALAGAYNEQFF.

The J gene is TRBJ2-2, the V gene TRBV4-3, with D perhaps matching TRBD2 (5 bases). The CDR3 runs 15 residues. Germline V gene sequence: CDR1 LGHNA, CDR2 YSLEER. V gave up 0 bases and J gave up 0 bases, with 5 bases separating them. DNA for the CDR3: TGCGCCAGCAGCCAAGAGGGAGCGAACACCGGGGAGCTGTTTTTT. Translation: CASSQEGANTGELFF.

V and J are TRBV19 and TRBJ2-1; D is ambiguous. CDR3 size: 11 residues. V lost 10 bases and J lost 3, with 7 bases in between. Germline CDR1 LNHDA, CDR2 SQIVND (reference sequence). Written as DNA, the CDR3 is TGTGCCACCGGCAGCTACAATGAGCAGTTCTTC. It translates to CATGSYNEQFF.

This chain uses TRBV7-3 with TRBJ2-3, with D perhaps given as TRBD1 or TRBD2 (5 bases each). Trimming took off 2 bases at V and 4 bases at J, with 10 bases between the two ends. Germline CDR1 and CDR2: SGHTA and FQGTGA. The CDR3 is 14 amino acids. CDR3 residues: CASSLVQGADTQYF. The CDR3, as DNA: TGTGCCAGCAGCTTAGTGCAGGGAGCAGATACGCAGTATTTT.

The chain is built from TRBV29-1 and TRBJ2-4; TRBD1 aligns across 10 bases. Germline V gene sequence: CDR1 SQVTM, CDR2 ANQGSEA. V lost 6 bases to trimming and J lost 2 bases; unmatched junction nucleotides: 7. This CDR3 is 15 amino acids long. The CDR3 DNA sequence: TGCAGCGTGGTGACAGGGGGCTTATCCAAAAACATTCAGTACTTC. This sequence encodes CSVVTGGLSKNIQYF.

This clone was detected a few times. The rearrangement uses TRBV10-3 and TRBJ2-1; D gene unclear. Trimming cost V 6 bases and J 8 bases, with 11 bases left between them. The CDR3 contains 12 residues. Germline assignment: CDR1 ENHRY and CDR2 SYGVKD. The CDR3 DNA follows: TGTGCCATCAGCCAGCAGGCCGATGAGCAGTTCTTC. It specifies CAISQQADEQFF.

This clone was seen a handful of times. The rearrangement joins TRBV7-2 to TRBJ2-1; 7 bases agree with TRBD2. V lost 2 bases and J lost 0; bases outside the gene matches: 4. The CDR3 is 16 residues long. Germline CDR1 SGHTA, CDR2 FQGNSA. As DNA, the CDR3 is TGTGCCAGCAGCTTATGGGCTAGCGGCTCCTACAATGAGCAGTTCTTC. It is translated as CASSLWASGSYNEQFF.

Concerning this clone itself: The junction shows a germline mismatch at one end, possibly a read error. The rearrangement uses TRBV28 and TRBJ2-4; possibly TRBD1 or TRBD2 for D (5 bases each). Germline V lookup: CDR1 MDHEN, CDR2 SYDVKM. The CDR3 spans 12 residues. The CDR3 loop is CASTTPGDRTDF. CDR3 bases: TGTGCCAGCACCACGCCCGGGGACCGAACCGACTTC.